The rows below give T cell receptor beta chains drawn from one sample of a study of blood T cell repertoires in COVID-19. Produced via immunoSEQ multiplex PCR; TCRdb's table is partial and in-frame only. The top ten hold around 6.3% of the sample, which has 250,000 or so clones, 70% to 90% seen once. The sample comprised PBMCs or T cells enriched from blood (not recorded which). These receptor sequences come from a woman in her fifties or sixties who had been exposed to COVID-19. The CDR3 runs from the conserved cysteine through the conserved F or W. Each record gives: J gene, clone size, V gene, D gene, CDR3 DNA, CDR3 protein. D genes are given only for firm matches. Clone size is not always given. Where it is, it says once, few, many or a class for expanded clones.

>TRBJ1-1|few|TRBV11-2|-
TGTGCCAGCAGCTTAACAGGCTGGAAGACTGAAGCTTTCTTT
CASSLTGWKTEAFF
>TRBJ1-1|once|TRBV5-4|-
TGTGCCAGCAGCCCCAGGGCCATGAACACTGAAGCTTTCTTT
CASSPRAMNTEAFF
>TRBJ2-6|once|TRBV3-1/TRBV3-2|-
TGTGCCAGCAGCCAAGGAGGGCCACTCTCTGGGGCCAACGTCCTGACTTTC
CASSQGGPLSGANVLTF
>TRBJ1-1|-|TRBV12-3/TRBV12-4|TRBD1
TGTGCCAGCAGTTCGTACGGCAGGGGGGCTTTCTTT
CASSSYGRGAFF
>TRBJ1-5|-|TRBV28|-
TGTGCCTCGGAGAGGGCCTCAAATCAGCCCCAGCATTTT
CASERASNQPQHF
>TRBJ2-5|-|TRBV28|TRBD2
TGTGCCAGCAGTTTAAACCTCCAGCGGGGGGGCGGAGAGACCCAGTACTTC
CASSLNLQRGGGETQYF
>TRBJ1-2|-|TRBV20-1|-
TGCAGTGCTAGTCTGGGGGGGTATGGCTACACCTTC
CSASLGGYGYTF
>TRBJ1-6|-|TRBV19|-
TGTGCCACATCACCCATCGCAGGGAACTCACCCCTCCACTTT
CATSPIAGNSPLHF
>TRBJ1-5|-|TRBV4-1|-
TGCGCCAGCAGCCAAACAGGGTATCAGCCCCAGCATTTT
CASSQTGYQPQHF
>TRBJ1-1|-|TRBV18|-
TGTGCCAGCTCACCAGGGGCGTATGAAGCTTTCTTT
CASSPGAYEAFF
>TRBJ2-3|-|TRBV5-5|-
TGTGCCAGCAGCCTTGAGGGGAGGACAGATACGCAGTATTTT
CASSLEGRTDTQYF
>TRBJ2-7|-|TRBV15|TRBD1
TGTGCCACCAGCAGGCCGGGACAGAGCGACGAGCAGTACTTC
CATSRPGQSDEQYF
>TRBJ1-3|-|TRBV19|TRBD1
TGTGCCAGTGGACAGGGAACGACGGGAAACACCATATATTTT
CASGQGTTGNTIYF
>TRBJ2-7|-|TRBV27|-
TGTGCCAGCAGTTCCGGGACAAGCTCCTACGAGCAGTACTTC
CASSSGTSSYEQYF
>TRBJ1-1|-|TRBV27|TRBD1
TGTGCCACCCGGGACAGGGGAGGGTACACTGAAGCTTTCTTT
CATRDRGGYTEAFF
>TRBJ2-1|-|TRBV25-1|TRBD1
TGTGCCAGCAGTGAGGACAGGAACAATGAGCAGTTCTTC
CASSEDRNNEQFF
>TRBJ1-2|-|TRBV28|-
TGTGCCAGCAGTTTAAGTGGGAGCGCCTCTAACTATGGCTACACCTTC
CASSLSGSASNYGYTF
>TRBJ1-1|-|TRBV5-4|TRBD1
TGTGCCAGCAGCTTGCCGGGACAGGGAGGCACTGAAGCTTTCTTT
CASSLPGQGGTEAFF
>TRBJ1-2|-|TRBV6-5|-
TGTGCCAGCACGGAGGGGCGCGCGGAAGGCTACACCTTC
CASTEGRAEGYTF
>TRBJ2-3|-|TRBV28|-
TGTGCCAGCAGTTTAGTTGGTCAGGGAAGGAAAGATACGCAGTATTTT
CASSLVGQGRKDTQYF
>TRBJ1-3|-|TRBV11-2|-
TGTGCCAGCAGCCTCGTGGGGGGACCCTCTGGAAACACCATATATTTT
CASSLVGGPSGNTIYF
>TRBJ1-3|-|TRBV2|-
TGTGCCACCAGTCAGGGAAACACCATATATTTT
CATSQGNTIYF
>TRBJ1-1|once|TRBV5-1|-
TGCGCCAGCAGCCACGAACTGCGGGCAGGGGATTCTGAAGCTTTCTTT
CASSHELRAGDSEAFF
>TRBJ1-1|-|TRBV28|-
TGTGCCAGCAGTTTGCCCCAGGTGACGAACACTGAAGCTTTCTTT
CASSLPQVTNTEAFF
>TRBJ1-2|-|TRBV27|-
TGTGCCACTCGAGCCGGCAGGGACTTCTTCTATGGCTACACCTTC
CATRAGRDFFYGYTF